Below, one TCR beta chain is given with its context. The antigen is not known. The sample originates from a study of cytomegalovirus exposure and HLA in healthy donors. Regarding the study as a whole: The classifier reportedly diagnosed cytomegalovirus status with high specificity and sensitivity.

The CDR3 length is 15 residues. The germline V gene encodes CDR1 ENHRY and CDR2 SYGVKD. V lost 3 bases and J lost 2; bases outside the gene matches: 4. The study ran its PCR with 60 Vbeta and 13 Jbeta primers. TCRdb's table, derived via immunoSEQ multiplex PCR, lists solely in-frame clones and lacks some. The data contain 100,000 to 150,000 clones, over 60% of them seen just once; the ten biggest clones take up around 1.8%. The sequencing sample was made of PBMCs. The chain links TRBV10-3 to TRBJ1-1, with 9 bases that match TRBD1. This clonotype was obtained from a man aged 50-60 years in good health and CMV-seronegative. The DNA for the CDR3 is TGTGCCATCAGTGACTCGGGACAGGGAAACACTGAAGCTTTCTTT. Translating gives CAISDSGQGNTEAFF.